This TCR beta chain is drawn from a study of blood T cell repertoires in COVID-19. Across the whole study: The study drew acute and convalescent COVID-19 samples from the United States, Italy and Spain. PBMCs, B-cell-depleted T cells, or T cells were the source of the cDNA or gDNA that made up the material.

J was trimmed by 1 base and V by 2 bases; bases with no gene match: 1. The CDR3 has 16 residues. The germline CDR1 and CDR2 sequences are MNHEY and SMNVEV (reference sequence). TCRdb's table, derived via immunoSEQ multiplex PCR, lists solely in-frame clones and lacks some. The sample yields under 450,000 clones, over 80% seen once. The study drew participants aged about 18 to 89 years from 20 to 30 US areas. V and J are TRBV27 and TRBJ2-5; TRBD2 aligns across 13 bases. The TCR sequence derives from a woman aged 50 to 60 who had recovered from COVID-19. The sequenced material came from PBMCs or T cells enriched from blood (not recorded which). The CDR3 coding sequence is TGTGCCAGCAGTTTAGGGACTAGCGGGGCCCAAGAGACCCAGTACTTC. Translating gives CASSLGTSGAQETQYF.